These 29 T cell receptor beta chains originate from one sample sequenced in a study of T-cell reconstitution after alpha-beta-depleted transplantation in children. Unique molecular identifiers were used to barcode this TCRbeta library. TCRdb used MiXCR to reprocess the PCR reads, holding one entry per CDR3 protein. The sample shows hundreds of thousands of distinct CDR3 sequences, approximately 29% of them seen only once. The sample here was PBMCs from the stem cell graft donor, taken from the stem cell graft. The origin of the receptors is a human donor who donated a stem cell graft to a child with aplastic anemia.

At least ten counts were recorded for this clonotype. The chain uses TRBV23-1 and TRBJ2-7; 9 nucleotides align to TRBD1. TRBV23-1 is marked as an open reading frame, function uncertain. V gave up 4 bases and J gave up 6 bases; unmatched junction bases: 7. This CDR3 spans 14 amino acids. CDR3 in DNA: TGCGCCAGCAGTCCGACCGGGACAGGGTGCGAGCAGTACTTC. Translated, it gives CASSPTGTGCEQYF.

V is TRBV30 and J is TRBJ2-7, with TRBD2 matching 8 bases. Germline lookup yields CDR1 GTSNPN and CDR2 SVGIG (reference sequence). The junction had 6 bases not matched to a gene; V was cut back by 5 bases and J by 6 bases. The CDR3 runs 12 residues. CDR3 sequence: CAWGPGGGEQYF. The CDR3 DNA reads as TGTGCCTGGGGGCCCGGGGGGGGCGAGCAGTACTTC.

This clonotype has ten or more counts. The J gene is TRBJ1-1, the V gene TRBV6-5; 9 bases align to TRBD1. Looked up from germline, CDR1 is MNHEY and CDR2 is SVGAGI. The J segment lost 10 bases and the V segment lost 2 bases, leaving 11 bases of the junction unmatched. This CDR3 contains 15 residues. The CDR3: CASSYQGQGIEAAFF. CDR3 in DNA: TGTGCCAGCAGTTACCAGGGACAGGGAATCGAGGCAGCTTTCTTT.

This clonotype appeared a few times. The junction does not match germline at one end; this may be a read error. The chain recombines TRBV7-2 with TRBJ2-7; 8 positions agree with TRBD2. Germline CDR1 reads SGHTA; CDR2 reads FQGNSA. The CDR3 extends over 14 amino acids. CDR3: CATSRAGVGLEQYF. The CDR3 DNA reads as TGTGCCACCAGCAGAGCGGGAGTAGGACTCGAGCAGTACTTC.

This clonotype occurred a few times. The chain is built from TRBV28 and TRBJ1-3, with unresolved D. Per the germline V gene, CDR1 is MDHEN and CDR2 is SYDVKM. The length of the CDR3 is 16 residues. Trimming shortened V by 1 base and J by 1 base, and 11 bases separated the two germline ends. CDR3 protein: CASSLSPTESGNTIYF. CDR3 in DNA: TGTGCCAGCAGTTTATCCCCCACAGAATCTGGAAACACCATATATTTT.

This clonotype was counted a few times. The V gene is TRBV5-1, the J gene TRBJ2-7; 16 bases map to TRBD2. Germline CDR1 reads SGHRS; CDR2 reads YFSETQ. The CDR3 sequence is 16 residues long. With V trimmed by 4 bases and J by 7 bases, 8 bases remained unmatched. CDR3: CASSPGLAGGPEEQYF. The CDR3 DNA reads TGCGCCAGCAGCCCGGGACTAGCGGGAGGGCCAGAAGAGCAGTACTTC.

This clonotype was found once. The V gene is TRBV7-9, the J gene TRBJ2-6, with 9 nucleotides matching TRBD1. The CDR3 length is 17 residues. J was trimmed by 1 base and V by 5 bases; bases with no gene match: 6. The germline gives CDR1 SEHNR, CDR2 FQNEAQ (reference sequence). CDR3 bases: TGTGCCAGCAGCCGACAGGGGGTTCCGTCTGGGGCCAACGTCCTGACTTTC. Amino acid sequence: CASSRQGVPSGANVLTF.

This chain joins TRBV4-3 and TRBJ2-1; D possibly corresponds to TRBD2 (5 bases). Between the trimmed V and J ends, which lost 1 base and 5 bases, there was a span of 9 bases. This CDR3 comprises 14 residues. Germline assignment: CDR1 LGHNA and CDR2 YSLEER. The CDR3 nucleotides read TGCGCCAGCAGCCAAGTTCACGGGGACAATGAGCAGTTCTTC. The encoded protein is CASSQVHGDNEQFF.

This clonotype was seen a few times. The V gene is TRBV5-4, the J gene TRBJ1-3; TRBD1 agrees at 8 bases. Germline V gene data show CDR1 as SGHNT and CDR2 as YYREEE (reference sequence). V shed 3 bases, J shed 2 bases, and the junction held 4 bases outside the gene matches. The CDR3 totals 15 residues. The CDR3 is CASSSKDRAGNTIYF. The DNA of the CDR3 is TGTGCCAGCAGCTCAAAGGACAGGGCTGGAAACACCATATATTTT.

V usage is TRBV7-3 and J usage is TRBJ1-5; TRBD1 might be the D (6 bases). Trimming took off 1 base at V and 2 bases at J, with 21 bases between the two ends. From germline, CDR1 is SGHTA and CDR2 FQGTGA. The CDR3 is 19 residues long. The chain's CDR3 is CASSLKPGYREGGNQPQHF. The CDR3 DNA sequence: TGTGCCAGCAGCTTAAAGCCCGGGTACAGGGAAGGAGGCAATCAGCCCCAGCATTTT.

The chain links TRBV4-3 to TRBJ2-7; D is uncertain. V was pared by 1 base and J by 0 bases, with 10 bases between. CDR1 and CDR2 (germline): LGHNA, YSLEER. There are 15 residues in the CDR3. The CDR3 nucleotides are TGCGCCAGCAGCCAAGCGGCAGCCCACTCCTACGAGCAGTACTTC. Translated, it gives CASSQAAAHSYEQYF.

The V call is TRBV6-5, the J call TRBJ2-3; the match to TRBD2 covers 9 bases. Losses at the gene ends were 3 bases for V and 4 bases for J; bases not matched to a gene: 2. From germline, CDR1 is MNHEY and CDR2 SVGAGI. This CDR3 has 14 residues. The CDR3 nucleotides read TGTGCCAGCAGTTATAGCGGGAGCCCAGATACGCAGTATTTT. Protein sequence: CASSYSGSPDTQYF.

Here the CDR3 DNA reads TGTGCCACCAGCGGAGGACAGGGAAGAAATGAGCAGTTCTTC. Amino acid sequence: CATSGGQGRNEQFF. The rearrangement uses TRBV15 and TRBJ2-1, with 8 nucleotides matching TRBD1. CDR3 length: 14 amino acids. CDR1 is LNHNV and CDR2 is YYDKDF in the germline V gene (reference sequence). J gave up 7 bases and V 5 bases, and 7 bases lay outside the gene matches.

This chain joins TRBV27 and TRBJ2-6, with D unresolved. The CDR3 covers 15 residues. CDR1 and CDR2 (germline): MNHEY, SMNVEV (reference sequence). The V and J ends lost 8 bases and 0 bases respectively, with 11 bases between them. CDR3 in DNA: TGTGCCAGCCGTACCTTCCCCTCTGGGGCCAACGTCCTGACTTTC. Its protein is CASRTFPSGANVLTF. Combining the CDR3 with reference TRBV27 and TRBJ2-6 gives the whole variable domain EAQVTQNPRYLITVTGKKLTVTCSQNMNHEYMSWYRQDPGLGLRQIYYSMNVEVTDKGDVPEGYKVSRKEKRNFPLILESPSPNQTSLYFCASRTFPSGANVLTFGAGSRLTVL.

The chain is built from TRBV29-1 and TRBJ1-2; D unclear. Trimming left V 3 bases short and J 5 bases short, with 1 base between. Germline V lookup: CDR1 SQVTM, CDR2 ANQGSEA. The CDR3 extends over 9 amino acids. The CDR3 coding sequence is TGCAGCGTTGATTATGGCTACACCTTC. The encoded protein is CSVDYGYTF.

The genes are TRBV9 and TRBJ2-3; 7 bases agree with TRBD2. The V and J ends lost 4 bases and 3 bases, in that order; junction bases with no gene match: 11. CDR1 SGDLS and CDR2 YYNGEE come from the germline V gene. CDR3 length: 16 residues. The CDR3 sequence: CASSPQAGVRTDTQYF. For the CDR3, the DNA is TGTGCCAGCAGCCCACAGGCGGGAGTGAGGACAGATACGCAGTATTTT.

The chain recombines TRBV30 with TRBJ1-2; TRBD1 aligns across 9 bases. The CDR3 contains 12 residues. From germline, CDR1 is GTSNPN and CDR2 SVGIG (reference sequence). The V gene end was trimmed by 5 bases and the J gene end by 8 bases; junction bases not matched to a gene: 6. As DNA, the CDR3 is TGTGCCTGGCGAGGGACAGGGAGCGGCTACACCTTC. Amino acid sequence: CAWRGTGSGYTF.

This chain links TRBV28 with TRBJ2-3; the match to TRBD1 covers 8 bases. Germline trimming cut 5 bases from V and 1 base from J; bases unmatched to any gene: 14. This CDR3 contains 18 residues. Germline values: CDR1 MDHEN, CDR2 SYDVKM. CDR3 loop: CASSQAAQGAFGTDTQYF. CDR3 DNA: TGTGCCAGCAGTCAGGCGGCCCAGGGGGCATTTGGCACAGATACGCAGTATTTT.

V usage is TRBV29-1 and J usage is TRBJ2-1, with TRBD2 matching 10 bases. Germline-derived CDR1 and CDR2 are SQVTM and ANQGSEA. Trimming removed 3 bases from V and 3 bases from J; junction bases left unmatched: 2. This CDR3 contains 14 residues. The CDR3: CSVDLAGDYNEQFF. The CDR3 DNA follows: TGCAGCGTTGATCTAGCGGGGGACTACAATGAGCAGTTCTTC.

The V call is TRBV5-4, the J call TRBJ2-7; D is possibly TRBD1 (5 bases). CDR3 length: 14 residues. CDR1 and CDR2 (germline): SGHNT, YYREEE (reference sequence). The V end was cut by 2 bases, the J end by 6 bases, with 15 bases between. The CDR3 loop reads CASSFQGPVGEQYF. CDR3 nucleotide sequence: TGTGCCAGCAGCTTCCAGGGCCCTGTGGGCGAGCAGTACTTC.

This clonotype has a handful of counts. The V gene is TRBV5-6, the J gene TRBJ2-7, with 10 bases identical to TRBD1. V was clipped by 0 bases and J by 4 bases; unmatched bases: 4. CDR1 SGHDT and CDR2 YYEEEE come from the germline V gene. CDR3 length: 15 amino acids. The CDR3 sequence is CASSLGRDRGYEQYV. The DNA of the CDR3 is TGTGCCAGCAGCTTGGGGCGGGACAGGGGTTACGAGCAGTACGTC.

This clonotype was recorded a few times. The J gene is TRBJ2-2, the V gene TRBV30, with TRBD1 matching over 7 bases. Germline CDR1 reads GTSNPN; CDR2 reads SVGIG (reference sequence). This CDR3 contains 16 residues. Losses at the gene ends were 1 base for V and 0 bases for J; bases not matched to a gene: 5. CDR3 sequence (DNA): TGTGCCTGGAGTGGACAAGGGGGCTCGAACACCGGGGAGCTGTTTTTT. Amino acid sequence: CAWSGQGGSNTGELFF.

The CDR3 DNA reads as TGTGCCACCAGCAGAAGGGGAATCACAGATACGCAGTATTTT. Amino acids: CATSRRGITDTQYF. The chain couples TRBV15 to TRBJ2-3, with TRBD1 as a possible D gene (5 bases). Per the germline V gene, CDR1 is LNHNV and CDR2 is YYDKDF (reference sequence). V gave up 2 bases and J gave up 2 bases, with 8 bases separating them. The CDR3 sequence is 14 residues long.

The chain combines TRBV4-3 with TRBJ2-7; TRBD2 aligns across 9 bases. The V and J ends lost 0 bases and 4 bases, in that order; junction bases with no gene match: 7. Looked up from germline, CDR1 is LGHNA and CDR2 is YSLEER. The CDR3 runs 16 residues. The CDR3 coding sequence is TGCGCCAGCAGCCAAGATGGGGCGGGAGGGCGGTACGAGCAGTACTTC. It encodes CASSQDGAGGRYEQYF.

This clonotype has a handful of counts. The rearrangement links TRBV19 to TRBJ2-2, with D possibly matching TRBD2 (5 bases). Looked up from germline, CDR1 is LNHDA and CDR2 is SQIVND (reference sequence). The CDR3 runs to 14 residues. Trimming took off 7 bases at V and 8 bases at J, with 17 bases between the two ends. The CDR3, as DNA: TGTGCCAGTATTTTGACTCCCGGGATAGGGGAGCTGTTTTTT. Its translation is CASILTPGIGELFF.

The chain has TRBV30 and TRBJ2-1; D ambiguous. From germline, CDR1 is GTSNPN and CDR2 SVGIG (reference sequence). With 0 bases removed from V and 8 bases from J, the gap between germline ends came to 8 bases. This CDR3 has 12 amino acids. The CDR3 sequence: CAWSVPGDEQFF. CDR3 nucleotides: TGTGCCTGGAGTGTACCTGGGGATGAGCAGTTCTTC.

The chain carries TRBV15 and TRBJ2-1; possible D gene TRBD1, 5 bases. This CDR3 is built from 14 residues. The germline V gene has CDR1 LNHNV and CDR2 YYDKDF (reference sequence). Trimming took off 7 bases at V and 6 bases at J, with 16 bases between the two ends. The CDR3 loop reads CATTNKGRLNEQFF. CDR3 bases: TGTGCCACCACCAACAAGGGGCGGCTCAATGAGCAGTTCTTC.

The sample holds a few counts of this clonotype. This chain's CDR3 is CASSYRGLADTQYF. The CDR3 DNA sequence: TGTGCCAGCAGCTACAGGGGGCTCGCAGATACGCAGTATTTT. The chain employs TRBV6-5 and TRBJ2-3, with 9 nucleotides matching TRBD1. Germline CDR1 reads MNHEY; CDR2 reads SVGAGI. V was pared by 6 bases and J by 4 bases, with 5 bases of the junction left unmatched. The CDR3 contains 14 residues.

This chain connects TRBV4-1 to TRBJ1-2; TRBD1 agrees at 7 bases. The J segment lost 5 bases and the V segment lost 4 bases, leaving 19 bases of the junction unmatched. Germline V gene lookup returns CDR1 MGHRA and CDR2 YSYEKL. The CDR3 runs 18 residues. CDR3 nucleotide sequence: TGCGCCAGCAGCCTCGACGCGACAAAGACAGGGATACCTTATGGCTACACCTTC. The encoded protein is CASSLDATKTGIPYGYTF.